This TCR beta chain emerged from a study of CXCR3-negative and CXCR3-positive naive CD8 T cells. UMI labels and 5' RACE were used to prepare the TRB cDNA libraries. TCRdb re-analyzed the 5' RACE reads; it lists each CDR3 protein once, without DNA. This sample's clone table lists just over 60,000 distinct CDR3 sequences. Study-level findings and limits: Similar TRBV-TRBJ gene usage was seen in naive CXCR3-negative and CXCR3-positive cells, but not in memory cells. TRB CDR3 hydrophobicity was greater in CXCR3-positive naive cells than in CXCR3-negative naive cells. Naive subsets had comparable surface CD5; TCR strength was inferred from TRB CDR3 properties.

Germline CDR1 SQVTM, CDR2 ANQGSEA. The CDR3 runs 12 residues. Concerning this clonotype itself: Its antigen is currently unknown.

The chain recombines TRBV29-1 with TRBJ1-1; TCRdb reports TRBD1, a call that lacks DNA to check it against. Sequencing was carried out using naive CXCR3- CD8+ T cells from blood. Subset described: CD45RO-CCR7+CD27+CD95- naive CD8+ T cells lacking CXCR3 (TNR3-). This sequence was found in a human donor in good health. Some clones in this sample may be carry-over from other donors' samples. CDR3 sequence reads: CSATGGDTEAFF.